The 5 T cell receptor beta chains given below trace back to one sample, sequenced in a study of cytotoxic CD8 clonotypes in ibrutinib-treated CLL. Clones were read by immunoSEQ multiplex PCR, and TCRdb kept only the in-frame ones, dropping some. The repertoire holds over 130,000 clones, with 70% to 90% as singletons. Source: PBMCs, taken after 36 months of ibrutinib treatment. The receptors stem from a human donor with chronic lymphocytic leukemia.

The genes are TRBV15 and TRBJ1-1; no clear D. Germline V CDR1 and CDR2: LNHNV, YYDKDF (reference sequence). There are 13 residues in the CDR3. V lost 5 bases to trimming and J lost 0 bases, with 7 bases between them. CDR3 sequence (DNA): TGTGCCACCAGCTTTCAGGTGAACACTGAAGCTTTCTTT. Its protein is CATSFQVNTEAFF.

Only one count was recorded for this clone. This chain links TRBV11-2 with TRBJ2-3; 9 nucleotides match TRBD2. With 1 base clipped from V and 3 bases from J, the junction kept 8 bases outside the gene matches. The CDR3 runs to 17 residues. Per germline, CDR1 SGHAT and CDR2 FQNNGV. CDR3 DNA sequence: TGTGCCAGCAGCTTAGTGCCTAGCGGGATGGGTACAGATACGCAGTATTTT. It is translated as CASSLVPSGMGTDTQYF.

In this sample, this clone turned up a few times. The chain employs TRBV6-5 and TRBJ2-7; D ambiguous. CDR1 is MNHEY and CDR2 is SVGAGI in the germline V gene. V was cut by 0 bases and J by 0 bases, with 9 bases left in between. The CDR3 consists of 15 residues. This CDR3 is CASSYSVFGSYEQYF. The CDR3 nucleotides are TGTGCCAGCAGTTACTCGGTCTTTGGCTCCTACGAGCAGTACTTC.

The genes are TRBV19 and TRBJ2-4; TRBD2 matches at 8 bases. Germline CDR1 reads LNHDA; CDR2 reads SQIVND (reference sequence). J lost 9 bases, V lost 3 bases, and 10 bases had no gene match. The length of the CDR3 is 15 residues. The CDR3 reads CASSMDSGVRGIQYF. The CDR3 DNA follows: TGTGCCAGTAGTATGGATAGCGGGGTAAGGGGCATTCAGTACTTC.

The chain has TRBV2 and TRBJ2-7, with 9 bases that match TRBD2. V dropped 6 bases and J dropped 2; count of bases not matched to a gene: 2. Per the germline V gene, CDR1 is SNHLY and CDR2 is FYNNEI. There are 13 residues in the CDR3. CDR3 in DNA: TGTGCCAGCAGGGCTAGCGGGACCTACGAGCAGTACTTC. Amino acid sequence: CASRASGTYEQYF.